This TCR beta chain was obtained from a study of regulatory T cells in long-lasting Graves disease. Specified time point: newly diagnosed GD, antithyroid drugs for less than 3 months. The TCR library was prepared using RNA isolated from PBMCs. This clonotype has more than one count but fewer than ten. To make TCR beta libraries, researchers used iRepertoire HTBI primers and Arm-PCR of CDR3 regions. One entry per CDR3 protein results from TCRdb running MiXCR on the multiplex PCR reads. The data hold about 400,000 distinct CDR3 sequences, with about 15% observed a single time. The CDR3 totals 15 residues. With 3 bases clipped from V and 2 bases from J, the junction kept 4 bases outside the gene matches. Looked up from germline, CDR1 is LGHDT and CDR2 is YNNKEL (reference sequence). The sample also formed part of further work on T cells in Graves' hyperthyroidism and ophthalmopathy.

This chain uses TRBV3-1 with TRBJ1-2; 9 bases align to TRBD1. The sequence was collected from a woman aged 40 to 55 with Graves disease. Sample: peripheral blood mononuclear cells (PBMCs), taken at new diagnosis, from a patient treated with antithyroid drugs. CDR3 sequence: CASSQAGTGNYGYTF. For the CDR3, the DNA is TGTGCCAGCAGCCAGGCCGGGACAGGGAACTATGGCTACACCTTC.